This is a list of T cell receptor beta chains from one sample in a study of T cells in Graves' hyperthyroidism and ophthalmopathy. TCRdb used MiXCR to reprocess the multiplex PCR reads, holding one entry per CDR3 protein. The repertoire has a few hundred thousand distinct CDR3 sequences, about 12% of them found once; the top ten carry 9.2%. The specimen was blood. The source is a woman between 18 and 30 years old with Graves' hyperthyroidism. CDR3s include the opening cysteine and the closing phenylalanine or tryptophan. Each record gives: J gene, D gene, V gene, clone size, CDR3 protein, CDR3 DNA. The D gene is left open where the match is weak. Size values are once, few and many counts, or a class for expanded clones, and some rows have none.

TRBJ2-1 - TRBV7-3 - CASSIEGYSSYNEQFF TGTGCCAGCAGCATCGAGGGGTATAGCTCCTACAATGAGCAGTTCTTC
TRBJ2-1 - TRBV24-1 - CATSDLPGRGEQFF TGTGCCACCAGTGATTTGCCGGGGCGGGGTGAGCAGTTCTTC
TRBJ2-2 - TRBV29-1 - CSATGKGLTGELFF TGCAGCGCAACAGGGAAAGGACTCACCGGGGAGCTGTTTTTT
TRBJ1-2 - TRBV12-3/TRBV12-4 many CASNSALNYGYTF TGTGCCAGCAACAGCGCGCTTAACTATGGCTACACCTTC
TRBJ1-2 - TRBV3-1 few CASSPDPLEYGYTF TGTGCCAGCAGCCCCGACCCATTAGAGTATGGCTACACCTTC
TRBJ1-5 - TRBV7-8 many CASSQRTKLGDSNQPQHF TGTGCCAGCAGCCAAAGAACTAAGTTGGGGGATAGCAATCAGCCCCAGCATTTT
TRBJ1-1 - TRBV24-1 many CATRQTTNTEAFF TGTGCCACCAGGCAAACGACGAACACTGAAGCTTTCTTT
TRBJ1-2 - TRBV3-1 many CASSQGRYYGYTF TGTGCCAGCAGCCAAGGGCGGTACTATGGCTACACCTTC
TRBJ2-7 - TRBV3-1 many CASSQRVRVPTEQYF TGTGCCAGCAGCCAACGGGTACGGGTGCCTACCGAGCAGTACTTC
TRBJ1-5 - TRBV19 few CASSIGFGNQPQHF TGTGCCAGTAGTATAGGGTTCGGCAATCAGCCCCAGCATTTT
TRBJ2-1 - TRBV28 once CASSLAGPSYNEQFF TGTGCCAGCAGTTTGGCAGGGCCCTCCTACAATGAGCAGTTCTTC
TRBJ1-1 - TRBV19 many CASSIGRGAGWNTEAFF TGTGCCAGTAGTATAGGGAGGGGCGCGGGATGGAACACTGAAGCTTTCTTT
TRBJ2-2 TRBD1 TRBV30 many CAWSGGTGELFF TGTGCCTGGTCAGGGGGCACCGGGGAGCTGTTTTTT
TRBJ2-7 - TRBV7-2 many CASSSPGLEQYF TGTGCCAGCAGCTCCCCTGGCCTCGAGCAGTACTTC
TRBJ2-7 TRBD1 TRBV9 many CASSVTDRGYEQYF TGTGCCAGCAGCGTCACGGACAGGGGCTACGAGCAGTACTTC
TRBJ2-5 TRBD2 TRBV12-3/TRBV12-4 - CASSSGTSGSGETQYF TGTGCCAGCAGTTCCGGGACTAGCGGGAGTGGTGAGACCCAGTACTTC
TRBJ2-7 - TRBV27 few CASSFSGLPYEQYF TGTGCCAGCAGTTTTTCAGGTCTTCCTTACGAGCAGTACTTC
TRBJ2-7 - TRBV9 few CASSPWGRPYEQYF TGTGCCAGCAGCCCTTGGGGGCGCCCCTACGAGCAGTACTTC
TRBJ2-3 - TRBV29-1 - CSVEVGGGSTDTQYF TGCAGCGTTGAAGTAGGAGGGGGCAGCACAGATACGCAGTATTTT
TRBJ2-2 TRBD2 TRBV7-9 many CASSLRAPRPAGGTGELFF TGTGCCAGCAGCTTACGGGCCCCTCGTCCAGCGGGAGGAACCGGGGAGCTGTTTTTT
TRBJ2-7 TRBD1 TRBV5-1 many CASSHPGQGNEQYF TGCGCCAGCAGCCATCCGGGACAGGGGAACGAGCAGTACTTC
TRBJ1-5 TRBD1 TRBV28 many CASSGRTGVVNQPQHF TGTGCCAGCAGCGGACGGACAGGGGTAGTCAATCAGCCCCAGCATTTT
TRBJ2-5 - TRBV6-2/TRBV6-3 few CASSFVPGRETQYF TGTGCCAGCAGTTTCGTACCAGGGAGAGAGACCCAGTACTTC
TRBJ2-1 - TRBV20-1 many CSARDVSGGNEQFF TGCAGTGCTAGAGATGTTTCAGGCGGCAATGAGCAGTTCTTC
TRBJ2-3 TRBD2 TRBV9 many CASSRTSGSDTQYF TGTGCCAGCAGCCGGACTAGCGGGAGTGATACGCAGTATTTT
TRBJ2-3 TRBD2 TRBV5-1 many CASSPSGPTTDTQYF TGCGCCAGCTCCCCTAGCGGGCCGACCACAGATACGCAGTATTTT
TRBJ1-5 TRBD1 TRBV19 few CASSVRGTGENQPQHF TGTGCCAGTAGTGTCCGGGGGACAGGAGAGAATCAGCCCCAGCATTTT
TRBJ2-1 TRBD1 TRBV12-3/TRBV12-4 many CASSTGGALYNEQFF TGTGCCAGCAGTACAGGGGGCGCATTGTACAATGAGCAGTTCTTC
TRBJ2-1 - TRBV29-1 many CSVEGAGNNEQFF TGCAGCGTTGAGGGGGCCGGAAACAATGAGCAGTTCTTC
TRBJ2-3 TRBD2 TRBV5-1 - CASSYVAGVGTDTQYF TGCGCCAGCAGCTACGTAGCGGGAGTCGGGACAGATACGCAGTATTTT